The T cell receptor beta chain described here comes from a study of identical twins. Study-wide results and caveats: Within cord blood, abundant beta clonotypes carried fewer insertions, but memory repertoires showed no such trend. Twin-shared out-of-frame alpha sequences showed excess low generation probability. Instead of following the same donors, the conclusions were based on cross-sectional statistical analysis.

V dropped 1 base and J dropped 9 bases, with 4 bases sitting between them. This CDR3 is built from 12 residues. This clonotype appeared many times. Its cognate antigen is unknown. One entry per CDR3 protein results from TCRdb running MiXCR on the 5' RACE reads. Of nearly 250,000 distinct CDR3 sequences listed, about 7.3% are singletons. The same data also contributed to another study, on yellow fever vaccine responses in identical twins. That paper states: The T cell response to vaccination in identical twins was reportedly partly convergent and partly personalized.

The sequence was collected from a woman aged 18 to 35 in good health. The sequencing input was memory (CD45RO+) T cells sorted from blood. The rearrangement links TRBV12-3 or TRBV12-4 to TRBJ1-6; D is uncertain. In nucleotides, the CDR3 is TGTGCCAGCAGTTTAGGTGGTTCACCCCTCCACTTT. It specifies CASSLGGSPLHF.